This T cell receptor beta chain was sequenced for a study of blood T cell repertoires in COVID-19. The table came from immunoSEQ multiplex PCR; TCRdb's copy has only in-frame clones and leaves some out. The sample carries 200,000 to 250,000 clones, 75% to 90% recorded once. The CDR3 runs to 16 residues. J was trimmed by 3 bases and V by 7 bases; bases with no gene match: 7. Per germline, CDR1 LNHDA and CDR2 SQIVND (reference sequence). V is TRBV19 and J is TRBJ2-6, with TRBD2 identical over 9 bases. The clonotype originates from a woman of 80 years or more with COVID-19, enrolled during active disease. Material for sequencing was peripheral blood. CDR3 bases: TGTGCCAGTATGCGGGGGGGGCTTTTTGGGGCCAACGTCCTGACTTTC. Translation gives CASMRGGLFGANVLTF.